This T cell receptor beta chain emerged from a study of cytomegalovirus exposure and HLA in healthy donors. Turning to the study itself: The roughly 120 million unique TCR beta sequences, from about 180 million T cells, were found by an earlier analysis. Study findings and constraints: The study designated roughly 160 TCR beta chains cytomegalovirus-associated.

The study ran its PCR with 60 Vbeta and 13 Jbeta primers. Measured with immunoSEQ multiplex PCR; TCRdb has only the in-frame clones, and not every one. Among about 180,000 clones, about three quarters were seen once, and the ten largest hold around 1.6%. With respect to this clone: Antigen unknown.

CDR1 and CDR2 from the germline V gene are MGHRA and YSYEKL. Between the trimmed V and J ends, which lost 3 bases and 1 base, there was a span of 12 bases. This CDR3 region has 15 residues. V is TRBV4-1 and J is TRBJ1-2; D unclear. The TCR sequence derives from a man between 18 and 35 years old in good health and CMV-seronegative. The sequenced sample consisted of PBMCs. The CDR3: CASSHPERNNYGYTF. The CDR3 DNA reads TGCGCCAGCAGCCACCCCGAGCGGAATAACTATGGCTACACCTTC.